Listed below are T cell receptor beta chains from one sample, sequenced in a study of molecular identifiers for immune sequencing clone quantification. TCRdb independently ran MiXCR on the PCR reads; one entry per CDR3 protein. The sample yields over 550,000 distinct CDR3 sequences, around 25% seen once. Source material: naive CD8+ T cells from blood, with Jurkat cell RNA spiked in. These receptors all come from a human donor in good health. Some libraries in this study had Jurkat cell RNA spiked in. Each CDR3 is given with its conserved first and last residue. A D gene is named only where the DNA matches it firmly. Size is omitted from some rows. Given values are once, few, many or a class for expanded clones.

many | TRBJ2-7 | NA | TRBV7-9 | TGTGCCAGCAGCTCTCCGGGACCAGTGCTTCTGGAGCAGTACTTC | CASSSPGPVLLEQYF
many | TRBJ2-3 | TRBD2 | TRBV20-1 | TGCAGTGCTGTGTTGGGACTAGCGGGAGGGCCTGGGGAAGATACGCAGTATTTT | CSAVLGLAGGPGEDTQYF
many | TRBJ1-1 | NA | TRBV11-2 | TGTGCCAGCAGCTTAGGGGCGGTCAGGGCGAACACTGAAGCTTTCTTT | CASSLGAVRANTEAFF
NA | TRBJ2-5 | NA | TRBV12-3/TRBV12-4 | TGTGCCAGCAGTTTCGACGGGGGAGTGGGAGAGACCCAGTACTTC | CASSFDGGVGETQYF
NA | TRBJ1-1 | NA | TRBV20-1 | TGCAGTGGCCGGAACAAGAACACTGAAGCTTTCTTT | CSGRNKNTEAFF
few | TRBJ1-1 | NA | TRBV19 | TGTGCCAGTAGTCCAATGGGGGGTTCGGTTGAAGCTTTCTTT | CASSPMGGSVEAFF
many | TRBJ2-3 | TRBD2 | TRBV7-6 | TGTGCCAGCAGCTGGACTAGCGGGGGGGGTTATGGCACAGATACGCAGTATTTT | CASSWTSGGGYGTDTQYF
few | TRBJ2-2 | TRBD2 | TRBV28 | TGTGCCAGCAGTTTTCTCCCGGGGGTGCGGGAGGGCCGGGACACCGGGGAGCTGTTTTTT | CASSFLPGVREGRDTGELFF
few | TRBJ1-2 | NA | TRBV20-1 | TGCAGTGCTAGGCAAGGCTCGGACAGTCCTAACTATGGCTACACCTTC | CSARQGSDSPNYGYTF
NA | TRBJ2-2 | NA | TRBV24-1 | TGTGCCACCAGTGGGTCAGGTATCGGGGAGCCGTTTTTT | CATSGSGIGEPFF
many | TRBJ1-3 | NA | TRBV7-9 | TGTGCCAGCAGCTCCCTACAGGGACCTGGAAACACCATATATTTT | CASSSLQGPGNTIYF
few | TRBJ2-1 | NA | TRBV12-5 | TGTGCTAGTGGTAGGGGGTGGTTTGAGCAGTTCTTC | CASGRGWFEQFF
NA | TRBJ2-1 | TRBD2 | TRBV7-2 | TGTGCCAGCAGCTTTGCCGGGGGGGACACTGAGCAGTTCTTC | CASSFAGGDTEQFF
many | TRBJ2-7 | TRBD1 | TRBV12-3/TRBV12-4 | TGTGCCAGCAGTCCTACGACAGGGCACGAGCAGTACTTC | CASSPTTGHEQYF
few | TRBJ1-2 | NA | TRBV12-3/TRBV12-4 | TGTGCCAGCATTGAACAGGGAAGCTATGGCTACACCTTC | CASIEQGSYGYTF
many | TRBJ2-7 | TRBD1 | TRBV19 | TGTGCCAGCAGTACCGGGACAGGGGCCTACGAGCAGTACTTC | CASSTGTGAYEQYF
many | TRBJ2-5 | TRBD2 | TRBV7-9 | TGCGCCAGCAGCTTGGCCCTAGCGGCACAAGAGACCCAGTACTTC | CASSLALAAQETQYF
NA | TRBJ1-1 | TRBD1 | TRBV4-2 | TGTGCCAGCAGCCAAGAACAGGGGGCGATTCTGTCTGAAGCTTTCTTT | CASSQEQGAILSEAFF
many | TRBJ1-5 | NA | TRBV30 | TGTGCCTGGAGTGTATTTAGCAATCAGCCCCAGCATTTT | CAWSVFSNQPQHF
many | TRBJ2-1 | NA | TRBV7-2 | TGTGCCAGCAGCTTAGCAGCGGTAGGCTCCTACAATGAGCAGTTCTTC | CASSLAAVGSYNEQFF
NA | TRBJ2-1 | NA | TRBV7-3 | TGTGCCAGCAGCTTTCAAGGAAACGGGGTCAGTGAGCAGTTCTTC | CASSFQGNGVSEQFF
many | TRBJ2-6 | NA | TRBV4-1 | TGCGCCAGCAGCCAAGAAGAGTCGTGGGGGGCCTACTCTGGGGCCAACGTCCTGACTTTC | CASSQEESWGAYSGANVLTF
NA | TRBJ2-7 | TRBD2 | TRBV4-3 | TGCGCCAGCAGCCTCCTACATCCGGGACTAGCGGTCTACGAGCAGTACTTC | CASSLLHPGLAVYEQYF
many | TRBJ2-7 | NA | TRBV7-9 | TGTGCCAGCAGGGCATCAGGGGACGAGCAGTACTTC | CASRASGDEQYF
few | TRBJ2-7 | TRBD1 | TRBV6-1 | TGTGCCAGCAGTGACACCGGGACAGGGTACTACGAGCAGTACTTC | CASSDTGTGYYEQYF
NA | TRBJ2-7 | TRBD1 | TRBV3-1 | TGTGCCAGCAGCCAGAAAATGGGGACAGGTTTTATCCAGGTCTCCTACGAGCAGTACTTC | CASSQKMGTGFIQVSYEQYF
NA | TRBJ2-5 | TRBD2 | TRBV12-3/TRBV12-4 | TGTGCCAGCAGTCCCCGGGGGAGCGGGGGGTTTATGAGGACCCAGTACTTC | CASSPRGSGGFMRTQYF
many | TRBJ2-2 | NA | TRBV19 | TGTGCCAGTAGTATAGTTCCCGGGGAGCTGTTTTTT | CASSIVPGELFF
many | TRBJ2-3 | NA | TRBV27 | TGTGCCAGCAGTTGGACCCCGACAGATACGCAGTATTTT | CASSWTPTDTQYF
many | TRBJ2-3 | NA | TRBV11-2 | TGTGCCAGCAGCTCAAGATGGGGAGGTACGGATACGCAGTATTTT | CASSSRWGGTDTQYF
many | TRBJ1-1 | NA | TRBV7-6 | TGTGCCAGCAGCTTAGTAGCAGGGACCGGCACTGAAGCTTTCTTT | CASSLVAGTGTEAFF
NA | TRBJ1-1 | TRBD1 | TRBV5-6 | TGTGCCAGCAGCGAGTGGACAGGGAGAGCTCTCTTT | CASSEWTGRALF
many | TRBJ1-1 | TRBD1 | TRBV28 | TGTGCCATTTGGACAGGGGAGTATACTGAAGCTTTCTTT | CAIWTGEYTEAFF
NA | TRBJ1-1 | TRBD1 | TRBV27 | TGTGCCAGCAGCCCTTTGACAGGGGGCTTAAGGTACACTGAAGCTTTCTTT | CASSPLTGGLRYTEAFF
few | TRBJ1-4 | TRBD1 | TRBV12-3/TRBV12-4 | TGTGCCAGCAGTCCCCCAACAGGGGCCGGGGAAAAACTGTTTTTT | CASSPPTGAGEKLFF
NA | TRBJ2-7 | NA | TRBV9 | TGTGCCAGCAGCGTAGACCGAATGGGCTTTGACGAGCAGTACTTC | CASSVDRMGFDEQYF
few | TRBJ2-7 | TRBD1 | TRBV30 | TGTGCCTGGAGTACACGGGACAGGTCTTATTTTACCTTTCGTGAGCAGTACTTC | CAWSTRDRSYFTFREQYF
NA | TRBJ2-7 | NA | TRBV20-1 | TGCAGTGCTAGAGATGCCAGGGCTAGTCTCTACGAGCAGTACTTC | CSARDARASLYEQYF
many | TRBJ1-1 | TRBD1 | TRBV29-1 | TGCAGCGTTGACCCGGACAGGTTTGGCACTGAAGCTTTCTTT | CSVDPDRFGTEAFF
few | TRBJ1-5 | NA | TRBV4-1 | TGCGCCAGCAGCCAAGATTCCGGAGGGGAGGGTCAGCCCCAGCATTTT | CASSQDSGGEGQPQHF
many | TRBJ2-7 | NA | TRBV5-6 | TGTGCCAGCAGCTTGTCCAGGTCTTGGGACGAGCAGTACTTC | CASSLSRSWDEQYF
many | TRBJ2-3 | NA | TRBV6-5 | TGTGCCAGCAGTCCCTCACTCCACACAGATACGCAGTATTTT | CASSPSLHTDTQYF
many | TRBJ2-7 | TRBD1 | TRBV29-1 | TGCAGCGTTGGGACCACAGGGGTGGGCGAGCAGTACTTC | CSVGTTGVGEQYF
many | TRBJ2-3 | NA | TRBV21-1 | TGTGCCAGCAGCACCCTCGTGAAAGGCGGAACTAGCACAGATACGCAGTATTTT | CASSTLVKGGTSTDTQYF
many | TRBJ2-7 | TRBD1 | TRBV14 | TGTGCCAGCAGCCGCTACAGGGGCAGCTCCTACGAGCAGTACTTC | CASSRYRGSSYEQYF
few | TRBJ2-3 | TRBD2 | TRBV3-1 | TGTGCCAGCAGCCAAGCACTAGCGCCTAGCACAGATACGCAGTATTTT | CASSQALAPSTDTQYF
many | TRBJ2-3 | TRBD2 | TRBV5-1 | TGCGCCAGCAGCTTGGAGCTAGCGGGACCAGATACGCAGTATTTT | CASSLELAGPDTQYF
many | TRBJ2-7 | NA | TRBV28 | TGTGCCAGCAGATTTATAGGGGACTTTTACGAGCAGTACTTC | CASRFIGDFYEQYF
NA | TRBJ2-2 | NA | TRBV11-3 | TGTGCCAGCAGACAAGGAGGGGGCAGTTCGAACACCGGGGAGCTGTTTTTT | CASRQGGGSSNTGELFF
NA | TRBJ1-1 | NA | TRBV10-2 | TGCGCCAGCGCCTCAGGCAACACTGAAGCTTTCTTT | CASASGNTEAFF
many | TRBJ2-3 | TRBD2 | TRBV6-6 | TGTGCCAGCAGCTCTCACCCGGGACTAGCGGAGAGCACAGATACGCAGTATTTT | CASSSHPGLAESTDTQYF
NA | TRBJ2-5 | NA | TRBV19 | TGTGCCAGTAGTATGTTTCACCCTGGGGGGCGAGAGACCCAGTACTTC | CASSMFHPGGRETQYF
NA | TRBJ2-7 | TRBD2 | TRBV6-2/TRBV6-3 | TGTACCAGCAGTTACCCTGCTAGCGGGAGGGCCTACGCGCCGTACTTC | CTSSYPASGRAYAPYF